This T cell receptor (beta chain) is from a study of blood T cell repertoires in COVID-19. Study-wide background: The United States, Italy and Spain supplied acute and convalescent COVID-19 samples. The analysed material was cDNA or gDNA that came from T cells, B-cell-depleted T cells, or PBMCs.

As originally analysed: Amplification from reference gene primers served as the basis for estimated nucleated cell counts. Assay: immunoSEQ multiplex PCR; the TCRdb copy retains only in-frame clones and omits some. V, J and clone size were drawn from that table, and D and trimming were deduced from the DNA. The table shows about 240,000 clones, with about 68% occurring only once. This CDR3 region has 15 residues. J was trimmed by 4 bases and V by 3 bases; bases with no gene match: 8. Germline-derived CDR1 and CDR2 are MDHEN and SYDVKM. The sequenced sample consisted of peripheral blood. The clonotype was recovered from a woman older than 75 with acute or convalescent COVID-19. The V call is TRBV28, the J call TRBJ1-2, with 7 bases aligning to TRBD1. The CDR3 protein is CASSFPRGFGYGYTF. The CDR3 nucleotides read TGTGCCAGCAGTTTTCCCAGGGGGTTTGGCTATGGCTACACCTTC.